This T cell receptor (beta chain) was captured in a study of radiotherapy plus CTLA-4 blockade in lung cancer. Overall study context: More than 15% of patients responded objectively, and 31% achieved disease control. The study, taken as a whole, reports: Reported findings show early blood T cell clone dynamics, with interferon-beta, best predicted response.

Some clones are missing from TCRdb's copy, which holds only in-frame ones; the method was immunoSEQ multiplex PCR. The table records 45,000 to 55,000 clones, roughly 90% of them present only once. Alongside CTLA-4 blockade with ipilimumab, patients with chemo-refractory metastatic non-small-cell lung cancer received focal radiation. Regarding this clone: The target antigen is unknown.

The germline V and J ends were trimmed by 2 bases and 10 bases, with 18 bases remaining between them. The CDR3 spans 16 residues. Germline V gene sequence: CDR1 MNHEY, CDR2 SMNVEV (reference sequence). This rearrangement joins TRBV27 to TRBJ1-6; possibly TRBD1 for D (6 bases). The specimen was peripheral blood, collected from a patient treated with radiotherapy plus ipilimumab. The receptor was derived from a human donor with non-small cell lung cancer that progressed on radiotherapy plus ipilimumab. Some clones in this sample may be carry-over from other donors' samples. The CDR3, as DNA: TGTGCCAGCAGTTTAAATGGATACAGGGCCGGGTCACCCCTCCACTTT. Translating it yields CASSLNGYRAGSPLHF.